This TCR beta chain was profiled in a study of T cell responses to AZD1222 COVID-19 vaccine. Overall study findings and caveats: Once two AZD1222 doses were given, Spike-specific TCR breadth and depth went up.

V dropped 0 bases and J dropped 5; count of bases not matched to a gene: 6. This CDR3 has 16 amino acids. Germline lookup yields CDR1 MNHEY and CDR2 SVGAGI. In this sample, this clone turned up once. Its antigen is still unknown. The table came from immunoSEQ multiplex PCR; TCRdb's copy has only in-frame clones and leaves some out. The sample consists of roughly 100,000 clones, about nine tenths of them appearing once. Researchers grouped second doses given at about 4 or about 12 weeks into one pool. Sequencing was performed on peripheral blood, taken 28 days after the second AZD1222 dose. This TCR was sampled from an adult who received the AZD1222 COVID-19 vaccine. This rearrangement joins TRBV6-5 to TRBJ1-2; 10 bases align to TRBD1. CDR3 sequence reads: CASSYSPPGQGYGYTF. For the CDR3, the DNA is TGTGCCAGCAGTTACTCGCCCCCGGGACAGGGGTATGGCTACACCTTC.